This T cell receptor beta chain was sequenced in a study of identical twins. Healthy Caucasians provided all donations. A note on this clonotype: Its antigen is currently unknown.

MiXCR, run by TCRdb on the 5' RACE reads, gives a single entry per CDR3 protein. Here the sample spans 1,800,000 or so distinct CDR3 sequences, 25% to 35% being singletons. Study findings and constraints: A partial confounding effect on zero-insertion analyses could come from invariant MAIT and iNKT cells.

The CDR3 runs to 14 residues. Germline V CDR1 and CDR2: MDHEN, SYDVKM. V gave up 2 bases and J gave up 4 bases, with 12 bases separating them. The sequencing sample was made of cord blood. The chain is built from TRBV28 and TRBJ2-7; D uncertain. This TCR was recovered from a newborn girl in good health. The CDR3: CASSLRQARYEQYF. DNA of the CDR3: TGTGCCAGCAGTTTAAGGCAGGCGCGATACGAGCAGTACTTC.